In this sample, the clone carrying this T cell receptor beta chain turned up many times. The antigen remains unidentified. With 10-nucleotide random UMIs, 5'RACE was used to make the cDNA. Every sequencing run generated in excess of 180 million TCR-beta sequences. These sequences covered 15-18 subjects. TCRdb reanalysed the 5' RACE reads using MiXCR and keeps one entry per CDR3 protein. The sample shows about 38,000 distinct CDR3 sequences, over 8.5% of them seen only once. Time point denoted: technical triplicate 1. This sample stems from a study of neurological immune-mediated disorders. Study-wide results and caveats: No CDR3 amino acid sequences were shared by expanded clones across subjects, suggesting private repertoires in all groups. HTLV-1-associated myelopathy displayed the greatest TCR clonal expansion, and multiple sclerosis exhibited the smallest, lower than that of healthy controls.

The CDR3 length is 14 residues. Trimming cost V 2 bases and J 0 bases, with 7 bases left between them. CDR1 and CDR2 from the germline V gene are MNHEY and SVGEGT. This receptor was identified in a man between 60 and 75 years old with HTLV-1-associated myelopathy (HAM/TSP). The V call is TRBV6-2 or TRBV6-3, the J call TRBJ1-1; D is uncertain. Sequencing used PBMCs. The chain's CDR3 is CASSYGRMNTEAFF. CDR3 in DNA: TGTGCCAGCAGTTACGGCAGGATGAACACTGAAGCTTTCTTT.